The 2 T cell receptor beta chains in this list originate from one sample, sequenced in a study of cytomegalovirus exposure and HLA in healthy donors. The primer mix had 60 Vbeta and 13 Jbeta primers. Some clones are missing from TCRdb's copy, which holds only in-frame ones; the method was immunoSEQ multiplex PCR. The specimen's table records approximately 170,000 clones. The sample consisted of PBMCs. The source is a woman under 30 in good health and CMV-seropositive.

The CDR3 loop reads CASSQASIQGQPQHF. CDR3 DNA sequence: TGTGCCAGCAGCCAAGCCTCAATACAGGGGCAGCCCCAGCATTTT. The chain joins TRBV4-2 to TRBJ1-5, with 7 nucleotides matching TRBD1. Germline CDR1 and CDR2: LGHNA and YNFKEQ. V lost 1 base and J lost 7; bases outside the gene matches: 7. The CDR3 sequence is 15 residues long.

The chain has TRBV7-8 and TRBJ2-1; 10 nucleotides agree with TRBD2. The CDR3 consists of 14 residues. Losses at the gene ends were 0 bases for V and 7 bases for J; bases not matched to a gene: 0. Germline CDR1 and CDR2: SGHVS and FQNEAQ. This CDR3 reads CASSLASGRNEQFF. Here the CDR3 DNA reads TGTGCCAGCAGCTTAGCTAGCGGGAGGAATGAGCAGTTCTTC.